The next 3 T cell receptor beta chains were all read from a single sample in a study of beta chain features in type 1 diabetes. What was sequenced were expressed TCRB transcripts, since all of the isolated RNA had been reverse transcribed. Sequencing was performed with immunoSEQ multiplex PCR; in TCRdb, only in-frame clones are kept and a portion is missing. The data show about 130,000 clones, around a tenth seen once. The sample consisted of central memory CD4+ T cells from blood. The source is a man younger than 35 in good health.

The genes are TRBV18 and TRBJ1-1; D unclear. The CDR3 sequence is 12 residues long. Germline-derived CDR1 and CDR2 are KGHSH and LQKENI. V lost 5 bases to trimming and J lost 3 bases, with 7 bases between them. CDR3 sequence: CASSDTDTEAFF. The CDR3 DNA reads TGTGCCAGCTCAGATACGGACACTGAAGCTTTCTTT.

The rearrangement joins TRBV25-1 to TRBJ1-4, with a weak D call TRBD1 (6 bases). CDR3 length: 15 residues. Germline assignment: CDR1 MGHDK and CDR2 SYGVNS. Trimming left V 6 bases short and J 2 bases short, with 13 bases between. The CDR3 protein is CASRGHRGTNEKLFF. The DNA of the CDR3 is TGTGCCAGCAGGGGACATCGGGGCACTAATGAAAAACTGTTTTTT.

This clone was detected many times. This sequence joins TRBV28 and TRBJ1-2; possibly TRBD1 for D (5 bases). The germline gives CDR1 MDHEN, CDR2 SYDVKM. The V gene lost 6 bases and the J gene lost 4 bases, with 12 bases spanning the gap. This CDR3 spans 13 amino acids. DNA for the CDR3: TGTGCCAGCAGGCCAGGGATGGGCTATGGCTACACCTTC. Its protein product is CASRPGMGYGYTF.